One and the same sample provided the 4 T cell receptor beta chains below, sequenced in a study of control samples from healthy donors and cancer patients. Libraries were prepared by immunoSEQ multiplex PCR; TCRdb keeps only in-frame clonotypes and omits some of them. The table lists more than 25,000 clones, approximately 94% of them singletons. Sequenced input: blood. These receptors came from a man between 60 and 75 years old in good health.

The V gene is TRBV5-1, the J gene TRBJ1-1; a weak D match, TRBD1 (5 bases). This CDR3 region has 14 residues. V was trimmed by 2 bases and J by 1 base, leaving 9 bases between them. Germline lookup yields CDR1 SGHRS and CDR2 YFSETQ. The CDR3 DNA is TGCGCCAGCAGCTTATCCGGGGGGAACACTGAAGCTTTCTTT. This gives the protein CASSLSGGNTEAFF.

This chain connects TRBV5-8 to TRBJ1-1; D might be TRBD1 (5 bases). Germline CDR1 reads SGHTS; CDR2 reads YDEGEE. The V end was cut by 2 bases, the J end by 1 base, with 15 bases between. There are 16 residues in the CDR3. CDR3 DNA: TGTGCCAGCAGCTTAGGGTTGGGGCAAACGAACACTGAAGCTTTCTTT. Translating gives CASSLGLGQTNTEAFF.

This sequence joins TRBV13 and TRBJ2-1; 7 bases map to TRBD1. The CDR3 sequence is 13 residues long. The germline gives CDR1 PRHDT, CDR2 FYEKMQ (reference sequence). V lost 2 bases to trimming and J lost 7 bases; unmatched junction nucleotides: 2. The CDR3 DNA follows: TGTGCCAGCAGCTTAACAGGGGAGAATGAGCAGTTCTTC. Residues: CASSLTGENEQFF.

The gene calls are TRBV6-2 or TRBV6-3 and TRBJ2-7, with 13 bases that match TRBD2. The ends lost 5 bases at V and 0 bases at J; junction bases unmatched: 4. Germline V lookup: CDR1 MNHEY, CDR2 SVGEGT. The CDR3 has 16 amino acids. DNA of the CDR3: TGTGCCAGCAGTCGACTAGCGGGGGGTAGCTCCTACGAGCAGTACTTC. Its protein is CASSRLAGGSSYEQYF.